The 21 T cell receptor beta chains reported below all come from one sample, sequenced in a study of post-analysis software for immune sequencing data. General study results and limits: Patients showed TRBV5-6, TRBV5-1 and TRBV20-1 among five TRBV segments more frequent than in controls.

Libraries were made from TCR beta cDNA, and they carried unique molecular identifiers. TCRdb fed the PCR reads into MiXCR, producing one record per CDR3 protein. This table has some 450,000 distinct CDR3 sequences, under 55% appearing once. These receptors have no known antigen. Sequenced material: blood. Every receptor here comes from a girl under 18 with multiple sclerosis.

The chain uses TRBV20-1 and TRBJ1-2; the D gene is possibly TRBD1 (6 bases). Trimming removed 3 bases from V and 4 bases from J, with 15 bases in between. Germline V gene data show CDR1 as DFQATT and CDR2 as SNEGSKA (reference sequence). The CDR3 loop spans 14 amino acids. CDR3 region: CSASDRTSGYGYTF. In DNA form, the CDR3 reads TGCAGTGCTAGCGACAGGACCTCGGGCTATGGCTACACCTTC.

V gene TRBV20-1 combines with J gene TRBJ2-7; the match to TRBD1 covers 8 bases. The V gene's germline CDR1 is DFQATT and CDR2 SNEGSKA (reference sequence). Germline trimming cut 4 bases from V and 4 bases from J; bases unmatched to any gene: 12. The CDR3 is 15 amino acids. CDR3 region: CSANRLDRAIYEQYF. CDR3 DNA sequence: TGCAGTGCTAATCGGCTGGACAGGGCCATTTACGAGCAGTACTTC.

This clonotype appeared a few times. The rearrangement links TRBV5-5 to TRBJ1-2; 11 positions match TRBD1. With V trimmed by 4 bases and J by 4 bases, 6 bases remained unmatched. CDR1 and CDR2 (germline): SGHKS, YYEKEE (reference sequence). CDR3 length equals 15 residues. This CDR3 is CASSPDRGQIYGYTF. The CDR3 nucleotides are TGTGCCAGCAGCCCGGACAGGGGGCAAATCTATGGCTACACCTTC.

This clonotype was seen only a few times. Here the CDR3 reads CASSLSGTSSLYEQYF. DNA for the CDR3: TGTGCCAGCAGCTTGTCCGGGACTAGCAGCTTATACGAGCAGTACTTC. The chain employs TRBV11-2 and TRBJ2-7, with 9 bases fitting TRBD2. V gave up 3 bases and J gave up 4 bases; unmatched junction bases: 10. Per germline, CDR1 SGHAT and CDR2 FQNNGV. This CDR3 comprises 16 residues.

About this clonotype: A much larger clone differs from this one at a single base, so this may be a read error. This likely comes from a read error, as the CDR3 has no conserved phenylalanine or tryptophan at its end. This chain connects TRBV29-1 to TRBJ1-6, with 9 bases identical to TRBD1. After removal of 6 bases from V and 10 bases from J, the junction contained 7 bases not matched to a gene. Germline CDR1 and CDR2: SQVTM and ANQGSEA. This CDR3 comprises 13 residues. CDR3 sequence reads: CSVMDRGGSPLHC. In DNA, the CDR3 is TGCAGCGTGATGGACAGGGGAGGCTCACCCCTCCACTGT.

The chain recombines TRBV20-1 with TRBJ2-7; D gene uncertain. This CDR3 has 14 amino acids. Germline V gene data show CDR1 as DFQATT and CDR2 as SNEGSKA (reference sequence). Deletions cut 1 base from V and 0 bases from J, with 10 bases between. This chain's CDR3 is CSARGERSSYEQYF. CDR3 nucleotide sequence: TGCAGTGCTAGAGGAGAGCGTAGCTCCTACGAGCAGTACTTC.

The table lists this clonotype with a few counts. This chain joins TRBV9 and TRBJ2-3; TRBD2 might be the D (5 bases). The CDR3 runs 16 residues. CDR1 and CDR2 (germline): SGDLS, YYNGEE. The V end was cut by 2 bases, the J end by 0 bases, with 13 bases between. This CDR3 reads CASSVRPGDSTDTQYF. As DNA, the CDR3 is TGTGCCAGCAGCGTCCGACCCGGGGATAGCACAGATACGCAGTATTTT.

This clonotype was picked up a small number of times. This chain connects TRBV28 to TRBJ2-1, with D possibly being TRBD1 (7 bases). The CDR3 extends over 16 amino acids. The germline gives CDR1 MDHEN, CDR2 SYDVKM. V lost 3 bases, J lost 8 bases, and 20 bases lay in between. This CDR3 is CASSFSRQGGVDEQFF. CDR3 nucleotides: TGTGCCAGCAGTTTCTCCCGCCAGGGGGGTGTTGATGAGCAGTTCTTC.

This clonotype was seen a handful of times. The rearrangement uses TRBV28 and TRBJ2-4; tentative D call: TRBD2 (6 bases). The J call is doubtful: the DNA matches TRBJ2-7 better. Germline CDR1 is MDHEN and CDR2 is SYDVKM. The CDR3 is made up of 14 amino acids. CDR3 residues: CASSDLTRGYEQYF. For the CDR3, the DNA is TGTGCCAGCAGCGACCTGACTAGAGGCTACGAGCAGTACTTC.

The V call is TRBV7-2, the J call TRBJ1-1; 8 nucleotides align to TRBD1. The CDR3 has 11 amino acids. Germline values: CDR1 SGHTA, CDR2 FQGNSA. V shed 8 bases and J 5 bases; nucleotides not matched to a gene: 1. CDR3 sequence reads: CASRQGTEAFF. The DNA of the CDR3 is TGTGCCAGCCGACAGGGGACTGAAGCTTTCTTT. The whole variable domain, filled in from reference TRBV7-2 and TRBJ1-1, reads GAGVSQSPSNKVTEKGKDVELRCDPISGHTALYWYRQSLGQGLEFLIYFQGNSAPDKSGLPSDRFSAERTGGSVSTLTIQRTQQEDSAVYLCASRQGTEAFFGQGTRLTVV.

This chain joins TRBV7-2 and TRBJ2-7; a weak D match, TRBD2 (6 bases). The CDR3 spans 13 residues. V lost 5 bases and J 3 bases, leaving 11 bases between the germline ends. Germline-derived CDR1 and CDR2 are SGHTA and FQGNSA. DNA of the CDR3: TGTGCCAGCAGCCCCAGGACTATCTACGAGCAGTACTTC. Amino acid sequence: CASSPRTIYEQYF. Filled out from reference TRBV7-2 and TRBJ2-7, the complete variable domain reads GAGVSQSPSNKVTEKGKDVELRCDPISGHTALYWYRQSLGQGLEFLIYFQGNSAPDKSGLPSDRFSAERTGGSVSTLTIQRTQQEDSAVYLCASSPRTIYEQYFGPGTRLTVT.

The chain couples TRBV24-1 to TRBJ2-5; D gene uncertain. This CDR3 comprises 16 residues. V lost 1 base to trimming and J lost 2 bases, with 13 bases between them. Germline V gene sequence: CDR1 KGHDR, CDR2 SFDVKD. CDR3 protein: CATSDFGRAEQETQYF. The CDR3 nucleotides read TGTGCCACCAGTGATTTTGGTAGGGCAGAACAAGAGACCCAGTACTTC.

This clonotype was counted a few times. The V gene is TRBV20-1, the J gene TRBJ2-7; TRBD1 aligns across 11 bases. The CDR3 contains 13 residues. Losses at the gene ends were 5 bases for V and 6 bases for J; bases not matched to a gene: 6. CDR1 DFQATT and CDR2 SNEGSKA come from the germline V gene (reference sequence). The CDR3 spells CSARDRGNLEQYF. DNA for the CDR3: TGCAGTGCTCGGGACAGGGGGAATCTCGAGCAGTACTTC.

As concerns this clonotype: At one of its ends the junction is not consistent with the germline gene, which may arise from a read error. CDR3 residues: CTSFKQAANYGYTF. The CDR3 DNA sequence: TGTACCAGCTTCAAACAGGCAGCTAACTATGGCTACACCTTC. The chain uses TRBV7-9 and TRBJ1-2, with D possibly matching TRBD1 (5 bases). The CDR3 contains 14 residues. Looked up from germline, CDR1 is SEHNR and CDR2 is FQNEAQ (reference sequence).

This clonotype was found a few times. Since no conserved phenylalanine or tryptophan closes the CDR3, a read error is the likely cause. V is TRBV12-3 or TRBV12-4 and J is TRBJ1-1, with unresolved D. Trimming left V 5 bases short and J 10 bases short, with 17 bases between. The CDR3 spans 13 residues. The CDR3 nucleotides read TGTGCCAGCAGTCGTACGAATAGCCCGATAGCTTTCTGT. Translation: CASSRTNSPIAFC.

The chain employs TRBV4-1 and TRBJ1-2; 8 positions match TRBD1. CDR1 and CDR2 from the germline V gene are MGHRA and YSYEKL. There are 15 residues in the CDR3. V lost 4 bases, J lost 2 bases, and 6 bases stayed unmatched. The CDR3 coding sequence is TGCGCCAGCAGCCCCAGACAGGGGATAAACTATGGCTACACCTTC. Its translation is CASSPRQGINYGYTF.

This clonotype was observed a handful of times. The chain couples TRBV12-3 or TRBV12-4 to TRBJ1-2, with unresolved D. This CDR3 has 15 amino acids. V lost 1 base and J 0 bases, leaving 9 bases between the germline ends. The CDR3 region is CASSLVGLANYGYTF. CDR3 in DNA: TGTGCCAGCAGTTTAGTTGGGCTAGCTAACTATGGCTACACCTTC.

The V gene is TRBV20-1, the J gene TRBJ2-7, with D perhaps matching TRBD1 (5 bases). The CDR3 spans 15 residues. The V end was cut by 1 base, the J end by 4 bases, with 17 bases between. CDR1 and CDR2 (germline): DFQATT, SNEGSKA (reference sequence). The CDR3 DNA follows: TGCAGTGCTAGAGCGGACACTCATCTCGTTTACGAGCAGTACTTC. Amino acid sequence: CSARADTHLVYEQYF.

This chain joins TRBV7-6 and TRBJ2-7; TRBD2 matches 9 bases. The tail of the sequence fits TRBJ2-5 better, so the J call may be wrong. CDR3 length: 15 residues. Germline V gives CDR1 SGHVS, CDR2 FNYEAQ. In nucleotides, the CDR3 is TGTGCCAGCAGCTTAGCGCGGGGGGGTTCAGAGACCCAGTACTTC. Protein sequence: CASSLARGGSETQYF.

This clonotype came up a few times. The chain couples TRBV12-3 or TRBV12-4 to TRBJ2-3, with 11 bases identical to TRBD2. The V gene end was trimmed by 3 bases and the J gene end by 5 bases; junction bases not matched to a gene: 1. The CDR3 has 14 amino acids. The CDR3 DNA reads TGTGCCAGCAGTTTCACTAGCGGGAGAGATACGCAGTATTTT. Its protein product is CASSFTSGRDTQYF.

This clonotype turned up a few times. The chain carries TRBV20-1 and TRBJ2-1; TRBD2 aligns across 16 bases. This CDR3 region has 14 residues. Germline assignment: CDR1 DFQATT and CDR2 SNEGSKA (reference sequence). The junction had 4 bases not matched to a gene; V was cut back by 4 bases and J by 10 bases. Written as DNA, the CDR3 is TGCAGTGCTACCGGGACTAGCGGGAGGGGCGAGCAGTTCTTC. Translated, it gives CSATGTSGRGEQFF.